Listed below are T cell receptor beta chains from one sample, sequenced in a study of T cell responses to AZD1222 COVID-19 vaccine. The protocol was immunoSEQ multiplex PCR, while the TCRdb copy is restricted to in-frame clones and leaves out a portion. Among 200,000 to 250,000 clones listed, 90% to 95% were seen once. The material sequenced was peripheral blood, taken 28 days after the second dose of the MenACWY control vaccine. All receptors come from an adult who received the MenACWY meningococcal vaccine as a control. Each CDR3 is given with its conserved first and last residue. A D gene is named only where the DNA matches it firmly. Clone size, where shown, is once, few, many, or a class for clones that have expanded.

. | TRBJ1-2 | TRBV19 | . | CASLRQAPLGYTF | TGTGCCAGTTTACGGCAGGCCCCTTTGGGCTACACCTTC
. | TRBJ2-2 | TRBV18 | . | CASSPGGNTGELFF | TGTGCCAGCTCACCAGGAGGGAACACCGGGGAGCTGTTTTTT
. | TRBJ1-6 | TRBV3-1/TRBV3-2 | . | CASSQSGQSSYNSPLHF | TGTGCCAGCAGCCAAAGCGGACAGAGCTCCTATAATTCACCCCTCCACTTT
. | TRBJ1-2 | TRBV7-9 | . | CASSPTVNYGYTF | TGTGCCAGCAGTCCGACAGTGAACTATGGCTACACCTTC
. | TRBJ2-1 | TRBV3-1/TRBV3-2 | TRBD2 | CASGSSPGLAGGRPYNEQFF | TGTGCCAGCGGCTCAAGTCCGGGACTAGCGGGGGGGCGCCCCTACAATGAGCAGTTCTTC
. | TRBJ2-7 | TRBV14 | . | CASSVGTIYEQYF | TGTGCCAGCAGCGTGGGGACAATTTACGAGCAGTACTTC
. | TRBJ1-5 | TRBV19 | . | CASSDHNQPQHF | TGTGCCAGTAGTGATCACAATCAGCCCCAGCATTTT
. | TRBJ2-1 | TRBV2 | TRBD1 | CASSETTGQEYNEQFF | TGTGCCAGCAGTGAAACGACAGGGCAAGAGTACAATGAGCAGTTCTTC
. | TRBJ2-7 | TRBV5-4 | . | CASSLVRFGGVHEQYF | TGTGCCAGCAGCTTGGTCCGGTTCGGCGGGGTCCACGAGCAGTACTTC
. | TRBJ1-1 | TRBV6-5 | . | CASTILRGVTEAFF | TGTGCCAGCACAATACTCAGGGGCGTCACTGAAGCTTTCTTT
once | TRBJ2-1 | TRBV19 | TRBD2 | CASSIFSGAYNEQFF | TGTGCCAGTAGTATATTTAGCGGGGCCTACAATGAGCAGTTCTTC
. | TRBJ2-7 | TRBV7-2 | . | CASSSRLAGGSYEQYF | TGTGCCAGCAGCTCACGACTAGCAGGGGGCTCCTACGAGCAGTACTTC
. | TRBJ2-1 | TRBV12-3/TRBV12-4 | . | CASSLGSVNEQFF | TGTGCCAGCAGTTTAGGGTCTGTCAATGAGCAGTTCTTC
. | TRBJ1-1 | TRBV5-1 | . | CASSFARERNTEAFF | TGCGCCAGCAGCTTCGCTAGGGAGAGGAACACTGAAGCTTTCTTT
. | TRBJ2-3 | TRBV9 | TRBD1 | CASSAEGAPQSTDTQYF | TGTGCCAGCAGCGCCGAGGGGGCGCCCCAAAGCACAGATACGCAGTATTTT
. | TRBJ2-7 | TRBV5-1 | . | CASSGTTGPSSYEQYF | TGCGCCAGCAGCGGAACAACGGGGCCTTCGTCCTACGAGCAGTACTTC
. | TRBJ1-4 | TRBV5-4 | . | CASSSRTASNEKLFF | TGTGCCAGCAGCTCCCGGACAGCTTCTAATGAAAAACTGTTTTTT
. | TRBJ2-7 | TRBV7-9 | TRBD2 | CASSHTSGSYEQYF | TGTGCCAGCAGCCACACTAGCGGGAGCTACGAGCAGTACTTC
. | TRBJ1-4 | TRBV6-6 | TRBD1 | CASSPKGTGAAATNEKLFF | TGTGCCAGCAGTCCGAAAGGGACAGGAGCCGCCGCAACTAATGAAAAACTGTTTTTT
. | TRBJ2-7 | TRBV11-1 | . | CASSLAGQSSYEQYF | TGTGCCAGCAGTCTGGCGGGACAAAGCTCCTACGAGCAGTACTTC
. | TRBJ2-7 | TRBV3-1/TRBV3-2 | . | CASSQGDWAYEQYF | TGTGCCAGCAGCCAAGGGGACTGGGCCTACGAGCAGTACTTC
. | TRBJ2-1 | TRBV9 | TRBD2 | CASSVDTGGSYNEQFF | TGTGCCAGCAGCGTAGATACGGGAGGGTCTTACAATGAGCAGTTCTTC
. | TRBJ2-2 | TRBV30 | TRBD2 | CAWRGLAGDTGDTGELFF | TGTGCCTGGAGAGGACTAGCGGGAGATACAGGGGACACCGGGGAGCTGTTTTTT
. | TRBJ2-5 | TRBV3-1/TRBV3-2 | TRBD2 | CASSPTSGTLGETQYF | TGTGCCAGCAGCCCGACTAGCGGCACGCTGGGAGAGACCCAGTACTTC
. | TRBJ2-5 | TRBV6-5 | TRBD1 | CASRIRDRGQETQYF | TGTGCCAGCAGAATTAGGGACAGGGGACAAGAGACCCAGTACTTC
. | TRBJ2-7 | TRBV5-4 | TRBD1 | CASSIQGPSYEQYF | TGTGCCAGCAGCATACAGGGGCCGAGCTACGAGCAGTACTTC
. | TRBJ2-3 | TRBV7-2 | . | CASSRDSATDTQYF | TGTGCCAGCAGCAGAGATAGCGCCACAGATACGCAGTATTTT
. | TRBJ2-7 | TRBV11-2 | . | CASSLWSQRYEQYF | TGTGCCAGCAGCTTATGGAGCCAGCGCTACGAGCAGTACTTC
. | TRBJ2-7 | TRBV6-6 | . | CASSPPQGPYEQYF | TGTGCCAGCAGTCCCCCACAGGGTCCCTACGAGCAGTACTTC
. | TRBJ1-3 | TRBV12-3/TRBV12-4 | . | CASRASSGNTIYF | TGTGCCAGCAGGGCAAGCTCTGGAAACACCATATATTTT
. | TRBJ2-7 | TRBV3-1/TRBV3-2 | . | CASSPGSSYEQYF | TGTGCCAGCAGCCCAGGCAGCTCCTACGAGCAGTACTTC
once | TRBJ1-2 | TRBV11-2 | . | CASSLGPGPYGYTF | TGTGCCAGCAGCTTAGGGCCAGGCCCCTATGGCTACACCTTC
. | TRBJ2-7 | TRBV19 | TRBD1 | CASSWGTGRNEQYF | TGTGCCAGTAGTTGGGGGACAGGGAGAAACGAGCAGTACTTC
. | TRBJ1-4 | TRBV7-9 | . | CASSLAGELFF | TGTGCCAGCAGCTTAGCTGGGGAACTGTTTTTT
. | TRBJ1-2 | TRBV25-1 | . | CASGEGVGGYTF | TGTGCCAGCGGGGAAGGGGTGGGTGGCTACACCTTC
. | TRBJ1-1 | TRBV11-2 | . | CASSQNTEAFF | TGTGCCAGCAGCCAGAACACTGAAGCTTTCTTT
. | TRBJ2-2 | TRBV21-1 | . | CASSKARGGGELFF | TGTGCCAGCAGCAAAGCGCGGGGCGGTGGGGAGCTGTTTTTT
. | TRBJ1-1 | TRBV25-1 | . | CAGSGQKNTEAFF | TGTGCCGGATCGGGACAAAAGAACACTGAAGCTTTCTTT
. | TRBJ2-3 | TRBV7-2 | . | CASSLTDTQYF | TGTGCCAGCAGCCTCACAGATACGCAGTATTTT
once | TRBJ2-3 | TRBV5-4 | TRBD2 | CASSPRLAGSTDTQYF | TGTGCCAGCAGCCCTAGACTAGCGGGTAGCACAGATACGCAGTATTTT
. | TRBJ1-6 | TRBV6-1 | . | CASSERAGSPLHF | TGTGCCAGCAGTGAACGGGCGGGGTCACCCCTCCACTTT
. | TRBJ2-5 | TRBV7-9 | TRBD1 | CASSSLRQGGYQETQYF | TGTGCCAGCAGCTCATTGCGACAGGGGGGGTACCAAGAGACCCAGTACTTC
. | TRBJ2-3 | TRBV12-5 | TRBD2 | CASGPGGTSVFSSTDTQYF | TGTGCTAGTGGTCCGGGTGGGACTAGCGTATTTTCTAGCACAGATACGCAGTATTTT
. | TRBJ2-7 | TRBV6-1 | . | CASSEIVGEQYF | TGTGCCAGCAGTGAAATCGTGGGCGAGCAGTACTTC
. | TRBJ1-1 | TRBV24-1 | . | CATRGGGSLEAFF | TGTGCCACCAGGGGGGGAGGAAGCCTTGAAGCTTTCTTT
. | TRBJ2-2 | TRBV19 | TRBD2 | CASSISGGATGELFF | TGTGCCAGTAGTATTAGCGGGGGGGCAACCGGGGAGCTGTTTTTT
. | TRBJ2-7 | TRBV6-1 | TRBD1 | CASSDLEDRDYYEQYF | TGTGCCAGCAGTGATCTCGAGGACAGGGATTACTACGAGCAGTACTTC